This entry lists 32 T cell receptor beta chains sequenced from one sample in a study of blood T cell repertoires in COVID-19. Profiling relied on immunoSEQ multiplex PCR, and the TCRdb table lists in-frame clones only, not all of them. The data contain over 200,000 clones, 83% of them singletons. The specimen was peripheral blood. The receptors derive from a man in his forties with active or convalescent COVID-19.

The rearrangement uses TRBV19 and TRBJ1-1, with 9 bases fitting TRBD1. The CDR3 is made up of 15 amino acids. CDR1 and CDR2 (germline): LNHDA, SQIVND (reference sequence). The junction had 8 bases not matched to a gene; V was cut back by 5 bases and J by 4 bases. CDR3 nucleotide sequence: TGTGCCAGTAGTGCCCATGACAGGGGGGTCACTGAAGCTTTCTTT. Encoded protein: CASSAHDRGVTEAFF.

This chain connects TRBV6-6 to TRBJ2-5, with TRBD2 matching 7 bases. The CDR3 length is 11 residues. Germline V CDR1 and CDR2: MNHNY, SVGAGI (reference sequence). The V segment lost 6 bases and the J segment 5 bases; nucleotides outside the gene matches: 0. The CDR3 protein is CASRGGETQYF. The DNA of the CDR3 is TGTGCCAGCAGGGGGGGGGAGACCCAGTACTTC.

With respect to this clone: Other DNA sequences of this sample code for an identical CDR3. CDR3 bases: TGCAGTGCTAGAGGCGGAGAGACCCAGTACTTC. Its protein product is CSARGGETQYF. The V gene is TRBV20-1, the J gene TRBJ2-5; no clear D. V lost 1 base to trimming and J lost 4 bases, with 4 bases between them. CDR1 is DFQATT, CDR2 SNEGSKA, per germline (reference sequence). The CDR3 length is 11 residues.

The gene calls are TRBV24-1 and TRBJ2-3; a weak D match, TRBD2 (6 bases). V dropped 9 bases and J dropped 3 bases, with 15 bases sitting between them. The CDR3 runs 14 residues. CDR1 is KGHDR and CDR2 is SFDVKD in the germline V gene. CDR3 protein: CATQNPGTTDTQYF. CDR3 nucleotides: TGTGCCACCCAGAACCCCGGGACTACAGATACGCAGTATTTT.

The chain couples TRBV7-2 to TRBJ1-5; 9 bases are a match to TRBD1. CDR3 length equals 15 residues. V lost 0 bases and J lost 5; bases outside the gene matches: 2. CDR1 is SGHTA, CDR2 FQGNSA, per germline. Here the CDR3 DNA reads TGTGCCAGCAGCTTAGCCGGACAGGGGTATCAGCCCCAGCATTTT. Translating it yields CASSLAGQGYQPQHF.

This rearrangement joins TRBV6-2 or TRBV6-3 to TRBJ1-1; D might be TRBD1 (5 bases). The CDR3 is 16 amino acids. Germline-derived CDR1 and CDR2 are MNHEY and SVGEGT. With 0 bases removed from V and 1 base from J, the gap between germline ends came to 12 bases. The CDR3 DNA follows: TGTGCCAGCAGTTACTCAGACAGAATATCGAACACTGAAGCTTTCTTT. Residues: CASSYSDRISNTEAFF.

This clone was picked up one time. CDR3 amino acids: CATSDPGGNLDNEQFF. CDR3 sequence (DNA): TGTGCCACCAGTGACCCAGGGGGCAATTTGGACAATGAGCAGTTCTTC. This chain joins TRBV24-1 and TRBJ2-1, with TRBD1 identical over 8 bases. The germline V gene has CDR1 KGHDR and CDR2 SFDVKD. This CDR3 spans 16 amino acids. Trimming took 4 bases from V and 5 from J; bases not matched to a gene: 9.

This clone was seen more than once but under ten times. The chain employs TRBV11-3 and TRBJ2-3; 10 bases align to TRBD2. Germline loops: CDR1 SGHNT, CDR2 YENEEA. Trimming removed 5 bases from V and 2 bases from J; junction bases left unmatched: 7. This CDR3 comprises 16 residues. The CDR3 protein is CASSLLAGGSTDTQYF. CDR3 sequence (DNA): TGTGCCAGCAGCCTATTAGCGGGGGGTTCCACAGATACGCAGTATTTT. Complete variable domain (other parts from reference TRBV11-3 and TRBJ2-3): EAGVVQSPRYKIIEKKQPVAFWCNPISGHNTLYWYLQNLGQGPELLIRYENEEAVDDSQLPKDRFSAERLKGVDSTLKIQPAELGDSAVYLCASSLLAGGSTDTQYFGPGTRLTVL.

The V gene is TRBV18, the J gene TRBJ1-4; D is unclear. V lost 6 bases and J 5 bases, leaving 10 bases between the germline ends. The CDR3 consists of 13 residues. In germline, CDR1 is KGHSH, CDR2 LQKENI. The CDR3 DNA reads as TGTGCCAGCTCTACGAGTTTGAATGAAAAACTGTTTTTT. It translates to CASSTSLNEKLFF.

This clone was observed a single time. Possible read error: a much larger clone is one base away. The genes are TRBV5-6 and TRBJ1-3, with 8 bases fitting TRBD1. Unmatched junction bases numbered 5, after V lost 2 bases and J lost 4 bases. The germline CDR1 and CDR2 sequences are SGHDT and YYEEEE. The CDR3 contains 15 residues. The CDR3 reads CASSLGQGTGNTIYF. CDR3 nucleotides: TGTGCCAGCAGCTTAGGACAGGGTACGGGAAACACCATATATTTT.

This sequence joins TRBV10-1 and TRBJ2-5; possible D gene TRBD2, 6 bases. V lost 6 bases to trimming and J lost 4 bases, with 15 bases between them. CDR3 length: 14 residues. Germline V gene lookup returns CDR1 WNHNN and CDR2 SYGVQD (reference sequence). The CDR3 sequence is CASSLSGRGETQYF. In DNA, the CDR3 is TGCGCCAGCAGCCTATCCGGGAGAGGAGAGACCCAGTACTTC.

This chain connects TRBV6-5 to TRBJ1-6; D not certain. Trimming removed 0 bases from V and 7 bases from J, with 10 bases in between. CDR3 length: 15 amino acids. CDR1 MNHEY and CDR2 SVGAGI come from the germline V gene. This CDR3 reads CASSYSNQANSPLHF. The CDR3 DNA is TGTGCCAGCAGTTACTCGAACCAGGCCAATTCACCCCTCCACTTT.

V and J are TRBV5-1 and TRBJ2-5; 10 nucleotides match TRBD2. V was pared by 4 bases and J by 2 bases, with 5 bases of the junction left unmatched. The CDR3 has 15 residues. The V gene's germline CDR1 is SGHRS and CDR2 YFSETQ. In DNA, the CDR3 is TGCGCCAGCAGCCTTGGGACTAGCGAACAAGAGACCCAGTACTTC. Protein product: CASSLGTSEQETQYF.

This clone was picked up a small number of times. The chain carries TRBV19 and TRBJ1-1; 7 bases are shared with TRBD1. Losses at the gene ends were 8 bases for V and 1 base for J; bases not matched to a gene: 7. The CDR3 runs to 14 residues. The germline V gene has CDR1 LNHDA and CDR2 SQIVND (reference sequence). Here the CDR3 DNA reads TGTGCCAGTTACGAGGGGGCGCCGAACACTGAAGCTTTCTTT. Translating it yields CASYEGAPNTEAFF. Variable domain in full (rest from reference TRBV19 and TRBJ1-1): DGGITQSPKYLFRKEGQNVTLSCEQNLNHDAMYWYRQDPGQGLRLIYYSQIVNDFQKGDIAEGYSVSREKKESFPLTVTSAQKNPTAFYLCASYEGAPNTEAFFGQGTRLTVV.

V usage is TRBV5-1 and J usage is TRBJ1-3; 8 positions match TRBD1. There are 16 residues in the CDR3. V lost 4 bases to trimming and J lost 0 bases; unmatched junction nucleotides: 6. Germline V gives CDR1 SGHRS, CDR2 YFSETQ. CDR3: CASSLSGQGSGNTIYF. In DNA, the CDR3 is TGCGCCAGCAGCCTCAGTGGACAGGGCTCTGGAAACACCATATATTTT. The variable domain in full, completed from reference TRBV5-1 and TRBJ1-3, reads KAGVTQTPRYLIKTRGQQVTLSCSPISGHRSVSWYQQTPGQGLQFLFEYFSETQRNKGNFPGRFSGRQFSNSRSEMNVSTLELGDSALYLCASSLSGQGSGNTIYFGEGSWLTVV.

This chain joins TRBV11-2 and TRBJ2-1, with D perhaps TRBD2 (5 bases). Trimming removed 3 bases at V and 8 bases at J, with 8 bases between. Germline CDR1 reads SGHAT; CDR2 reads FQNNGV. CDR3 size: 12 residues. CDR3 in amino acids: CASSFGGYEQFF. The CDR3 DNA sequence: TGTGCCAGCAGCTTCGGCGGGTATGAGCAGTTCTTC. The variable domain in full, completed from reference TRBV11-2 and TRBJ2-1, reads EAGVAQSPRYKIIEKRQSVAFWCNPISGHATLYWYQQILGQGPKLLIQFQNNGVVDDSQLPKDRFSAERLKGVDSTLKIQPAKLEDSAVYLCASSFGGYEQFFGPGTRLTVL.

CDR3 nucleotide sequence: TGCGCCAGCAGTACTGGGGAGACCACCGGGGAGCTGTTTTTT. Translating gives CASSTGETTGELFF. V and J are TRBV5-1 and TRBJ2-2; tentative D call: TRBD2 (5 bases). This CDR3 comprises 14 residues. Per germline, CDR1 SGHRS and CDR2 YFSETQ. V lost 5 bases to trimming and J lost 4 bases, with 12 bases between them.

The chain is built from TRBV27 and TRBJ1-6; a possible D gene is TRBD1 (5 bases). The germline V gene has CDR1 MNHEY and CDR2 SMNVEV (reference sequence). Deletions cut 6 bases from V and 4 bases from J, with 13 bases between. The CDR3 consists of 15 residues. Here the CDR3 DNA reads TGTGCCAGCAGCTCCCGGGACTCTTATAATTCACCCCTCCACTTT. As protein: CASSSRDSYNSPLHF.

The rearrangement links TRBV5-1 to TRBJ2-7; D is ambiguous. With 0 bases removed from V and 6 bases from J, the gap between germline ends came to 13 bases. Germline CDR1 and CDR2: SGHRS and YFSETQ. This CDR3 is built from 14 residues. The CDR3 DNA follows: TGCGCCAGCAGCTTGGACCCTACAGTCGGCGAGCAGTACTTC. Protein: CASSLDPTVGEQYF.

V is TRBV4-2 and J is TRBJ1-6; 9 bases are a match to TRBD1. Germline V gene lookup returns CDR1 LGHNA and CDR2 YNFKEQ. V dropped 0 bases and J dropped 6; count of bases not matched to a gene: 9. The CDR3 runs 18 residues. Here the CDR3 DNA reads TGTGCCAGCAGCCAAGATCCCGGGACAGGGCCTTTTAATTCACCCCTCCACTTT. Protein sequence: CASSQDPGTGPFNSPLHF.

This CDR3 reads CASSGIQGLGSPLHF. The DNA of the CDR3 is TGTGCCAGCAGCGGTATACAGGGGTTGGGATCACCCCTCCACTTT. The chain has TRBV7-2 and TRBJ1-6; 7 bases are a match to TRBD1. Germline CDR1 is SGHTA and CDR2 is FQGNSA. With 5 bases clipped from V and 10 bases from J, the junction kept 11 bases outside the gene matches. The CDR3 is 15 residues long.

The chain is built from TRBV19 and TRBJ2-2, with TRBD2 matching over 13 bases. The germline CDR1 and CDR2 sequences are LNHDA and SQIVND (reference sequence). This CDR3 is built from 17 residues. V lost 2 bases, J lost 7 bases, and 7 bases stayed unmatched. The CDR3 DNA follows: TGTGCCAGTAGTATAATGGGACTAGCGGGAAAGAACGGGGAGCTGTTTTTT. Its protein product is CASSIMGLAGKNGELFF.

This sequence joins TRBV30 and TRBJ2-3; 14 nucleotides agree with TRBD2. CDR1 and CDR2 (germline): GTSNPN, SVGIG (reference sequence). V dropped 8 bases and J dropped 5; count of bases not matched to a gene: 0. This CDR3 is built from 12 residues. The CDR3 spells CAGTSGGDTQYF. CDR3 coding DNA: TGTGCCGGGACTAGCGGGGGAGATACGCAGTATTTT.

The chain combines TRBV18 with TRBJ1-3; D gene unclear. CDR3 length: 15 amino acids. The germline V gene encodes CDR1 KGHSH and CDR2 LQKENI. Trimming removed 6 bases from V and 0 bases from J, with 12 bases in between. CDR3 in DNA: TGTGCCAGCTCGTACGGACTATACTCTGGAAACACCATATATTTT. Its protein product is CASSYGLYSGNTIYF.

The rearrangement links TRBV6-6 to TRBJ1-2; 9 bases are a match to TRBD1. Trimming at V came to 11 bases and at J to 7 bases, leaving 11 bases not matched to a gene. The V gene's germline CDR1 is MNHNY and CDR2 SVGAGI (reference sequence). CDR3 length: 13 residues. CDR3 sequence (DNA): TGTGCCGGGACCGGACAGGGGCCGGGTGGCTACACCTTC. The encoded protein is CAGTGQGPGGYTF.

J is TRBJ2-4 and V is TRBV5-1; the match to TRBD2 covers 10 bases. This CDR3 is 14 amino acids long. The V segment lost 3 bases and the J segment 7 bases; nucleotides outside the gene matches: 4. Germline CDR1 SGHRS, CDR2 YFSETQ. The CDR3 protein is CASSSGLADNIQYF. As DNA, the CDR3 is TGCGCCAGCAGCTCCGGACTAGCGGATAACATTCAGTACTTC.

This clone was seen more than once but under ten times. J is TRBJ2-1 and V is TRBV9; 11 bases map to TRBD2. J was trimmed by 13 bases and V by 4 bases; bases with no gene match: 22. CDR1 and CDR2 from the germline V gene are SGDLS and YYNGEE. This CDR3 contains 18 residues. CDR3 protein: CASSPPPSWVSGRVNQFF. CDR3 DNA: TGTGCCAGCAGCCCCCCCCCGTCCTGGGTTAGCGGGAGGGTGAATCAGTTCTTC.

The chain employs TRBV5-1 and TRBJ2-5; 9 bases align to TRBD2. The CDR3 is 17 residues long. With 3 bases clipped from V and 1 base from J, the junction kept 10 bases outside the gene matches. Germline V gives CDR1 SGHRS, CDR2 YFSETQ. As DNA, the CDR3 is TGCGCCAGCAGCTCCAGGGGGGTAGCGGGGGCCCAAGAGACCCAGTACTTC. It translates to CASSSRGVAGAQETQYF.

The J gene is TRBJ2-2, the V gene TRBV5-1; D is perhaps TRBD1 (6 bases). V dropped 3 bases and J dropped 2 bases, with 11 bases sitting between them. This CDR3 has 15 amino acids. Germline CDR1 SGHRS, CDR2 YFSETQ. The CDR3 protein is CASSSGTHNTGELFF. The CDR3, as DNA: TGCGCCAGCAGCTCCGGGACACATAACACCGGGGAGCTGTTTTTT. Full variable domain (outside the CDR3, taken from reference TRBV5-1 and TRBJ2-2): KAGVTQTPRYLIKTRGQQVTLSCSPISGHRSVSWYQQTPGQGLQFLFEYFSETQRNKGNFPGRFSGRQFSNSRSEMNVSTLELGDSALYLCASSSGTHNTGELFFGEGSRLTVL.

The chain links TRBV7-2 to TRBJ1-5, with 8 positions matching TRBD1. Germline V gene data show CDR1 as SGHTA and CDR2 as FQGNSA. V dropped 3 bases and J dropped 2; count of bases not matched to a gene: 3. The CDR3 loop spans 15 amino acids. CDR3: CASSFGQGGNQPQHF. CDR3 in DNA: TGTGCCAGCAGCTTTGGACAGGGAGGCAATCAGCCCCAGCATTTT.

As to this clone: A far larger clone is only one base removed, so a read error is likely. V and J are TRBV7-9 and TRBJ2-7; 7 bases are a match to TRBD1. This CDR3 has 14 amino acids. The ends lost 2 bases at V and 0 bases at J; junction bases unmatched: 1. The germline V gene has CDR1 SEHNR and CDR2 FQNEAQ (reference sequence). The CDR3 loop reads CASSLRDSSYEQYF. CDR3 in DNA: TGTGCCAGCAGCTTAAGGGACAGCTCCTACGAGCAGTACTTC.

Written as DNA, the CDR3 is TGTGCCAGTAGATCGACAGGGATCAACACTGAAGCTTTCTTT. It is translated as CASRSTGINTEAFF. This chain joins TRBV19 and TRBJ1-1; 7 bases agree with TRBD1. The CDR3 covers 14 residues. Per germline, CDR1 LNHDA and CDR2 SQIVND (reference sequence). The J segment lost 2 bases and the V segment lost 6 bases, leaving 6 bases of the junction unmatched. The full variable domain, its missing parts supplied by reference TRBV19 and TRBJ1-1, is DGGITQSPKYLFRKEGQNVTLSCEQNLNHDAMYWYRQDPGQGLRLIYYSQIVNDFQKGDIAEGYSVSREKKESFPLTVTSAQKNPTAFYLCASRSTGINTEAFFGQGTRLTVV.